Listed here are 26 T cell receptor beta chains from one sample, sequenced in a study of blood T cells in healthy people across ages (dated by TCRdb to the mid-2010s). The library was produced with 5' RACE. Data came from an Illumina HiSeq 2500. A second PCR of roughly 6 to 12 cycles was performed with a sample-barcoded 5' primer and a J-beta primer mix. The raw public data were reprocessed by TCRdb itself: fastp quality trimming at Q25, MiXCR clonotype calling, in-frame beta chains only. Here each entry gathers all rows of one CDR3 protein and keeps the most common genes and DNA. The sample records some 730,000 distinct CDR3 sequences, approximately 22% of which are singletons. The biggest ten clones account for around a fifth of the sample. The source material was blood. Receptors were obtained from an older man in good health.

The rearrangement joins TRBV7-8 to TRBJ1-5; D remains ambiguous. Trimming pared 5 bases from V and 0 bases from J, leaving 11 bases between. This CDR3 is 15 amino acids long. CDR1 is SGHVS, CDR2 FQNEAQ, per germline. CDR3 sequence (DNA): TGTGCCAGCAGCCCATCCCGTAGTAGCAATCAGCCCCAGCATTTT. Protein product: CASSPSRSSNQPQHF. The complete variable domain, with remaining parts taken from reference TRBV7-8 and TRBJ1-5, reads GAGVSQSPRYKVAKRGQDVALRCDPISGHVSLFWYQQALGQGPEFLTYFQNEAQLDKSGLPSDRFFAERPEGSVSTLKIQRTQQEDSAVYLCASSPSRSSNQPQHFGDGTRLSIL.

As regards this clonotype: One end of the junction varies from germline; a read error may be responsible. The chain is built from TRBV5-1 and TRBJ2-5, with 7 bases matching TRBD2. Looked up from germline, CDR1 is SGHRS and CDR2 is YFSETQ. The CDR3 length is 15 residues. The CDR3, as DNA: TGCGCCAGCAGCTTGGCGGGGACTACCCAAGGGACCCAGTACTTC. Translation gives CASSLAGTTQGTQYF.

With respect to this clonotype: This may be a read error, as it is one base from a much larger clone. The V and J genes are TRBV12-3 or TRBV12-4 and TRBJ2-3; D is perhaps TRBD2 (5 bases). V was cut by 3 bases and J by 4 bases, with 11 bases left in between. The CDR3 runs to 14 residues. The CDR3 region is CASSFQLSADTQYF. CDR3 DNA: TGTGCCAGCAGTTTCCAACTTAGCGCAGATACGCAGTATTTT.

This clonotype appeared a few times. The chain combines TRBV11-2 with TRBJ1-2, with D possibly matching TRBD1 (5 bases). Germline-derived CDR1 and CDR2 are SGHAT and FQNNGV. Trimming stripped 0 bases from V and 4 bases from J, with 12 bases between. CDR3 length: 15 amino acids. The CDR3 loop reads CASSLEAGLTYGYTF. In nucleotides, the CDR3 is TGTGCCAGCAGCTTAGAGGCGGGGCTTACCTATGGCTACACCTTC.

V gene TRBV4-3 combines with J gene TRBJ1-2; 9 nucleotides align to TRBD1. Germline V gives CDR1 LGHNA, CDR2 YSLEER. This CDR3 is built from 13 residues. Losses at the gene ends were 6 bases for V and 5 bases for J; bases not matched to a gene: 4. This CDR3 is CASRADRGYGYTF. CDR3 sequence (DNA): TGCGCCAGCAGGGCGGACAGGGGATATGGCTACACCTTC.

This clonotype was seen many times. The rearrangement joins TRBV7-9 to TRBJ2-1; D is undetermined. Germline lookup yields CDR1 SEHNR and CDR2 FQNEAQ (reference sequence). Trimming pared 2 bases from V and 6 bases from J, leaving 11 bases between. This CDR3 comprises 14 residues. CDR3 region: CASSLLSWINEQFF. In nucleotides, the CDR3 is TGTGCCAGCAGCTTATTATCCTGGATCAATGAGCAGTTCTTC.

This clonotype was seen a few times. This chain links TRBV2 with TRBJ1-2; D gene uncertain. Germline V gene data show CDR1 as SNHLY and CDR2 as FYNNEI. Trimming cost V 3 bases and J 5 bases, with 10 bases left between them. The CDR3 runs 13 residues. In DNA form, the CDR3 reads TGTGCCAGCAGTGACAGGTCCCCTTATGGCTACACCTTC. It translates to CASSDRSPYGYTF.

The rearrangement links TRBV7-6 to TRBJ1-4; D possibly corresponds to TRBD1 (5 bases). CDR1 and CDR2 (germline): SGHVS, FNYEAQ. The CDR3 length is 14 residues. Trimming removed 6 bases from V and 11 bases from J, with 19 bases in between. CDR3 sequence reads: CASRPTVDLGKLFF. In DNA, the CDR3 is TGTGCCAGCAGACCGACAGTAGACCTTGGGAAACTGTTTTTT.

This chain's CDR3 is CASSLDLSGQYF. The CDR3 nucleotides read TGTGCCAGCAGCTTAGACCTATCCGGGCAGTATTTT. V and J are TRBV7-9 and TRBJ2-3; D call uncertain. The V end was cut by 1 base, the J end by 11 bases, with 10 bases between. The CDR3 has 12 amino acids. Germline CDR1 reads SEHNR; CDR2 reads FQNEAQ (reference sequence).

The CDR3 DNA sequence: TGTGCCAGCAGAGATCAGGGGGCCGGCTATGGCTACACCTTC. Protein sequence: CASRDQGAGYGYTF. The J gene is TRBJ1-2, the V gene TRBV12-3 or TRBV12-4, with 8 bases lining up with TRBD1. The ends lost 6 bases at V and 4 bases at J; junction bases unmatched: 7. This CDR3 is built from 14 residues.

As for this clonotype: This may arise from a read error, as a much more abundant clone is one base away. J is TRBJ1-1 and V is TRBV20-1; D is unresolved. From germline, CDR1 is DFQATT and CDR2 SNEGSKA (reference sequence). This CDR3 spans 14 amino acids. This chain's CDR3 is CSASSGKSHTEAIF. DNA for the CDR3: TGCAGTGCTAGTAGCGGCAAAAGCCACACTGAAGCTATCTTT.

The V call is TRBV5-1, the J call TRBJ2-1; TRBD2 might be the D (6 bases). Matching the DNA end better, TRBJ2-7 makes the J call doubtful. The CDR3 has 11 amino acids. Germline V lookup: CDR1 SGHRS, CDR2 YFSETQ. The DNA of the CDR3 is TGCGCCAGCAGCGGGGGGAGAGAGCAGTACTTC. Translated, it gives CASSGGREQYF.

CDR3 sequence reads: CASSFGLAGGSYNEQFF. The CDR3 DNA sequence: TGTGCCAGCAGCTTCGGACTAGCGGGAGGGTCCTACAATGAGCAGTTCTTC. This rearrangement joins TRBV5-6 to TRBJ2-1; 15 bases are shared with TRBD2. This CDR3 has 17 amino acids. Looked up from germline, CDR1 is SGHDT and CDR2 is YYEEEE. The V and J ends lost 2 bases and 1 base, in that order; junction bases with no gene match: 1. Together with reference TRBV5-6 and TRBJ2-1, the CDR3 gives the full variable domain: DAGVTQSPTHLIKTRGQQVTLRCSPKSGHDTVSWYQQALGQGPQFIFQYYEEEERQRGNFPDRFSGHQFPNYSSELNVNALLLGDSALYLCASSFGLAGGSYNEQFFGPGTRLTVL.

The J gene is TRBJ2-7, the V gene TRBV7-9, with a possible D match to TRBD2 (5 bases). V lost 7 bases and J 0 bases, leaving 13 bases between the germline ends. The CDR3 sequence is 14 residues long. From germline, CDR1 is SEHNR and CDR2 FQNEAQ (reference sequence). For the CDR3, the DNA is TGTGCCAGCACCGGACTCAAAAGCTCCTACGAGCAGTACTTC. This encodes CASTGLKSSYEQYF.

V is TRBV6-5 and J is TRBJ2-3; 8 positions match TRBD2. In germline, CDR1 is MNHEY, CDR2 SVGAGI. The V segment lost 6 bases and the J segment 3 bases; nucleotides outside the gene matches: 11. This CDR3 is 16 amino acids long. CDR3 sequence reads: CASSLPGGGGTDTQYF. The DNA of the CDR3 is TGTGCCAGCAGCCTACCGGGGGGGGGCGGGACAGATACGCAGTATTTT.

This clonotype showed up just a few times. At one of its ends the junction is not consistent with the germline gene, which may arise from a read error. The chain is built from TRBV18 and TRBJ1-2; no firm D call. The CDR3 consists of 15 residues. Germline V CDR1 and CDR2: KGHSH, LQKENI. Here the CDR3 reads CASSPDTVANYGHTF. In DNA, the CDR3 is TGTGCCAGCTCACCCGACACCGTAGCTAACTATGGCCACACCTTC. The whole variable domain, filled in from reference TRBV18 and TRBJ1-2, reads NAGVMQNPRHLVRRRGQEARLRCSPMKGHSHVYWYRQLPEEGLKFMVYLQKENIIDESGMPKERFSAEFPKEGPSILRIQQVVRGDSAAYFCASSPDTVANYGHTFGSGTRLTVV.

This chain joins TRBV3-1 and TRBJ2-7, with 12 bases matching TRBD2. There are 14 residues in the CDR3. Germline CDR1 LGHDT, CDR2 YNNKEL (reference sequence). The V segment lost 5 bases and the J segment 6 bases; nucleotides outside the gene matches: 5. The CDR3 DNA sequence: TGTGCCAGCAGCTTTCGGACTAGCGGGGTCGAGCAGTACTTC. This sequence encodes CASSFRTSGVEQYF.

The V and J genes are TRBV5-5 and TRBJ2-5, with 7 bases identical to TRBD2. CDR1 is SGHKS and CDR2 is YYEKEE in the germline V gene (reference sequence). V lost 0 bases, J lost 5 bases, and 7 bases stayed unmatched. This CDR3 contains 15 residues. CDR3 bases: TGTGCCAGCAGCTTGGCCCCGGGGACTATCGAGACCCAGTACTTC. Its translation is CASSLAPGTIETQYF. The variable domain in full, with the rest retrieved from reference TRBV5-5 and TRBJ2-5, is DAGVTQSPTHLIKTRGQQVTLRCSPISGHKSVSWYQQVLGQGPQFIFQYYEKEERGRGNFPDRFSARQFPNYSSELNVNALLLGDSALYLCASSLAPGTIETQYFGPGTRLLVL.

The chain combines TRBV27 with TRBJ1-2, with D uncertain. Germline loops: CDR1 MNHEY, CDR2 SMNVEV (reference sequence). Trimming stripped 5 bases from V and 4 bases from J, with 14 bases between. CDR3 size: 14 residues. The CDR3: CASSPRTEGYGYTF. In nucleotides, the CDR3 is TGTGCCAGCAGTCCTCGGACCGAGGGCTATGGCTACACCTTC.

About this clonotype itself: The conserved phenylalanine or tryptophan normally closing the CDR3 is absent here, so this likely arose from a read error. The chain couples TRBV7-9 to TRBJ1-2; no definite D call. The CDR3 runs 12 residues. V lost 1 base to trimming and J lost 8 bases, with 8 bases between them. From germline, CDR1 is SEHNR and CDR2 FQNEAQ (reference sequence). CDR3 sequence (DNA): TGTGCCAGCAGCTTAGAAGGAGCCGGCTACACCCTC. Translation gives CASSLEGAGYTL.

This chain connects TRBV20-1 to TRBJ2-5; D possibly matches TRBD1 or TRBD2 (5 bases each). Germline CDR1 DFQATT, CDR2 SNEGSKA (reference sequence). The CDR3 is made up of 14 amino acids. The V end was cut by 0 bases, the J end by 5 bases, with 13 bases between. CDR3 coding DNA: TGCAGTGCTAGAGACGGGACCCACGGTGAGACCCAGTACTTC. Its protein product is CSARDGTHGETQYF.

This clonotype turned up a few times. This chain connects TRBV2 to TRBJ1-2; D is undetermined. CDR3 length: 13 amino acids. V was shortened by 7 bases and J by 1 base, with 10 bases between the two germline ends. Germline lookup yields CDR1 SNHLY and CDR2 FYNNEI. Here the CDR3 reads CASKAGVNYGYTF. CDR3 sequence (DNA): TGTGCCAGCAAGGCTGGGGTTAACTATGGCTACACCTTC. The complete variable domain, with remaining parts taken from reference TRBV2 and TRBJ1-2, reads EPEVTQTPSHQVTQMGQEVILRCVPISNHLYFYWYRQILGQKVEFLVSFYNNEISEKSEIFDDQFSVERPDGSNFTLKIRSTKLEDSAMYFCASKAGVNYGYTFGSGTRLTVV.

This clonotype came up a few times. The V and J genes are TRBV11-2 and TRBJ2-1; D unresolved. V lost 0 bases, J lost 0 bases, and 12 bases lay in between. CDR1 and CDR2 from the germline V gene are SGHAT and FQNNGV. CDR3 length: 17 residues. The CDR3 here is CASSLDSIISSYNEQFF. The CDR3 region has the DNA TGTGCCAGCAGCTTAGACAGTATTATCAGCTCCTACAATGAGCAGTTCTTC.

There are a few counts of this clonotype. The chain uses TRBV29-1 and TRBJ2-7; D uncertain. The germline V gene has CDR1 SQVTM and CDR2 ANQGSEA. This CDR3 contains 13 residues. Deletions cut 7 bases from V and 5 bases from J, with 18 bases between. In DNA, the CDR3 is TGCAGCGGAGCGCTTACGGGTACCCACGAGCAGTACTTC. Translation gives CSGALTGTHEQYF.

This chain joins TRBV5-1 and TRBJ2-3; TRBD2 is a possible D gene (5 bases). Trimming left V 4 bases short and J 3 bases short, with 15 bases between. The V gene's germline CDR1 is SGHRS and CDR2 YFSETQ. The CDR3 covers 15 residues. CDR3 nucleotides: TGCGCCAGCAGCCGAACTAGTTCCGTGACAGATACGCAGTATTTT. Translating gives CASSRTSSVTDTQYF. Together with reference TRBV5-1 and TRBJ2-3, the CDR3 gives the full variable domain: KAGVTQTPRYLIKTRGQQVTLSCSPISGHRSVSWYQQTPGQGLQFLFEYFSETQRNKGNFPGRFSGRQFSNSRSEMNVSTLELGDSALYLCASSRTSSVTDTQYFGPGTRLTVL.

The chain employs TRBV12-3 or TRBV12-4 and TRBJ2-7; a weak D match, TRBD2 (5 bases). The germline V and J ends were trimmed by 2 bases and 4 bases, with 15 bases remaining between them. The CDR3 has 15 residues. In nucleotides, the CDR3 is TGTGCCAGCAGTTTAAGCGGCAACCGGGCTTACGAGCAGTACTTC. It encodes CASSLSGNRAYEQYF.